Listed below are T cell receptor beta chains from one sample, sequenced in a study of blood T cells in healthy people across ages. TCRdb re-called the 5' RACE reads with MiXCR, one entry per CDR3 protein. This table holds about 780,000 distinct CDR3 sequences, about half found once. Sequencing was carried out using blood. The receptors stem from a man older than 75 in good health. The CDR3 runs from the conserved cysteine through the conserved F or W. The order of the fields is D gene, V gene, J gene, clone size, CDR3 DNA, CDR3 protein. A D gene is named only where the DNA matches it firmly. Size is stated for part of the rows, as once, few or many counts, or as a class when the clone is expanded.

NA	TRBV10-3	TRBJ2-7	NA	TGTGCCATCAGTGTCGGGACCGCGTACGAGCAGTACTTC	CAISVGTAYEQYF
TRBD1	TRBV9	TRBJ2-5	NA	TGTGCCAGCAGCGCGGCGACAGGGGTGGAGACCCAGTACTTC	CASSAATGVETQYF
TRBD2	TRBV7-2	TRBJ2-7	many	TGTGCCAGCAGACTAGATAGCGGGAGGGCCGGCGGCGAGCAGTACTTC	CASRLDSGRAGGEQYF
TRBD2	TRBV5-8	TRBJ2-1	many	TGTGCCAGCTCCCCGGGACTAGCCTACAATGAGCAGTTCTTC	CASSPGLAYNEQFF
NA	TRBV4-2	TRBJ1-6	few	TGTGCCAGCAGCCAAGAGGGGACGTATAATTCACCCCTCCACTTT	CASSQEGTYNSPLHF
NA	TRBV29-1	TRBJ1-1	NA	TGCAGCGCGGTCCCGGGGTATGAAGCTTTCTTT	CSAVPGYEAFF
NA	TRBV13	TRBJ1-1	few	TGTGCCAGTAGCTTAGAAAGGGGCACTGAAGCTTTCTTT	CASSLERGTEAFF
TRBD2	TRBV20-1	TRBJ2-7	NA	TGCAGTGCGACAACCGGGAGGGCTTCCTACGAGCAGTACTTC	CSATTGRASYEQYF
NA	TRBV29-1	TRBJ2-7	NA	TGCAGCGTTGAGTTCGCCGGGTGGGGACTCATCTACGAGCAGTACTTC	CSVEFAGWGLIYEQYF
TRBD2	TRBV2	TRBJ2-7	NA	TGTGCCAGCAGTGAAAGTTGGACTAGCGACTCCTACGAGCAGTACTTC	CASSESWTSDSYEQYF
NA	TRBV15	TRBJ2-1	many	TGTGCCACCAAACGGGGAAATGGGTACAATGAGCAGTTCTTC	CATKRGNGYNEQFF
TRBD2	TRBV4-2	TRBJ2-7	few	TGTGCCAGCAGCCACACTAGCGGGAGTTACGAGCAGTACTTC	CASSHTSGSYEQYF
TRBD2	TRBV20-1	TRBJ2-2	few	TGCAGTGCTCACAGCGGGAGTGTCGGCACCGGGGAGCTGTTTTTT	CSAHSGSVGTGELFF
TRBD1	TRBV18	TRBJ1-1	many	TGTGCCAGCTCACCAAAGTCGGCAGGGGGATTGGGCACTGAAGCTTTCTTT	CASSPKSAGGLGTEAFF
TRBD2	TRBV28	TRBJ2-3	NA	TGTGCCAGCGGACATGTAAGCGGGAGTCCCAGAGATACGCAGTATTTT	CASGHVSGSPRDTQYF
TRBD1	TRBV9	TRBJ2-7	NA	TGTGCCAGCAGCGTAGGGACAGGGGTCAACTACGAGCAGTACTTC	CASSVGTGVNYEQYF
TRBD2	TRBV7-6	TRBJ2-3	NA	TGTGCCAGCAGCTTGGTCGCCGGGCGGGAGGCCTTATCCATCACAGATACGCAGTATTTT	CASSLVAGREALSITDTQYF
TRBD2	TRBV7-3	TRBJ2-1	NA	TGTGCCAGCAGCTTTTCTAGCGGCCTTACCTACAATGAGCAGTTCTTC	CASSFSSGLTYNEQFF
NA	TRBV7-2	TRBJ2-7	many	TGTGCCAGCAGCCCGGGTGGGAGAAGGCTCTCCGAGCAGTACTTC	CASSPGGRRLSEQYF
NA	TRBV7-9	TRBJ2-5	few	TGTGCCAGCAGCTTATTAGCGTCAGAGACCCAGTACTTC	CASSLLASETQYF
NA	TRBV12-3/TRBV12-4	TRBJ2-7	NA	TGTGCCAGCTCCATGGATCGCTACGAGCAGTACTTC	CASSMDRYEQYF
TRBD1	TRBV20-1	TRBJ1-4	few	TGCAGTGCCGGGGCAGGGGGGCATGAAAAACTGTTTTTT	CSAGAGGHEKLFF
NA	TRBV3-1	TRBJ2-5	NA	TGTGCCAGCAGCCACCCGAAGACCCAGTACTTC	CASSHPKTQYF
TRBD2	TRBV20-1	TRBJ2-5	few	TGCAGTGCCCGCATAGAGCGGGAGGGCCCTCGAAAGCAGTACTTC	CSARIEREGPRKQYF
TRBD1	TRBV6-6	TRBJ1-4	NA	TGTGCCAGCAGTACCGGGACAGGGTGGTCTAATGAAAAACTGTTTTTT	CASSTGTGWSNEKLFF
NA	TRBV2	TRBJ1-2	NA	TGTGCCAGCAGTGTCGACAGGCCTAACACCTTC	CASSVDRPNTF
TRBD1	TRBV5-1	TRBJ1-4	NA	TGCGCCAGCAGCTTGGTAGGGACAGGGAGAGGAGAGGAAAAACTGTTTTTT	CASSLVGTGRGEEKLFF
NA	TRBV16	TRBJ1-4	NA	TGTGCCAGCAGCCAATTCGCGCAGGGGATTGAAAAACTGTTTTTT	CASSQFAQGIEKLFF
NA	TRBV20-1	TRBJ1-5	many	TGCAGTGCGCAAGACAGCTCCCGGGGCAATCAGCCCCAGCATTTT	CSAQDSSRGNQPQHF
NA	TRBV19	TRBJ2-3	NA	TGTGCCAGTAGCACAGAGCGCACAGATACGCAGTATTTT	CASSTERTDTQYF
NA	TRBV11-2	TRBJ1-2	NA	TGTGCCAGCAGATCGGGCCGCGGCTACACCTTC	CASRSGRGYTF
TRBD2	TRBV4-1	TRBJ2-7	many	TGCGCCAGCAGCCAAGAAGCGGGAGTGGTATATGAGCAGTACTTC	CASSQEAGVVYEQYF
NA	TRBV7-2	TRBJ2-5	NA	TGTGCCAGCAGCCCAAACAGGGGAGGTCGGCAAGAGACCCAGTACTTC	CASSPNRGGRQETQYF
NA	TRBV7-2	TRBJ2-1	NA	TGTGCCAGCAGCTTAAATCCCCCAGGGTTCCCTACGGGGGAGCAGTTCTTC	CASSLNPPGFPTGEQFF
NA	TRBV2	TRBJ1-4	NA	TGTGCCAGCAGTGAAGGGGGGGGCGGCTATGAAAAACTGTTTTTT	CASSEGGGGYEKLFF
TRBD1	TRBV7-9	TRBJ1-2	few	TGTGCCAGCAGCCCACATGGGACAGGGGCGATCGGCTACACCTTC	CASSPHGTGAIGYTF
NA	TRBV7-8	TRBJ1-2	few	TGTGCCAGCAGCTTAGCGGTCGAGGCAGGGGATTACTATGGCTACACCTTC	CASSLAVEAGDYYGYTF
TRBD1	TRBV24-1	TRBJ2-3	NA	TGTGCCACCAGTGAGCCGGGACAGCATACGCAGTATTTT	CATSEPGQHTQYF
NA	TRBV6-2/TRBV6-3	TRBJ2-5	NA	TGTGCCGGCAGACCCGACTACAGCCCCTCAAGAGATGAGCAGTACTTC	CAGRPDYSPSRDEQYF
NA	TRBV5-1	TRBJ1-2	NA	TGCGCCAGCAGCTTGGCCCCGTCGGGGGACTATGGCTACACCTTC	CASSLAPSGDYGYTF
TRBD2	TRBV28	TRBJ2-1	NA	TGTGCCAGCAGTTTTAGAGCGGGAGGACCATACAATGAGCAGTTCTTC	CASSFRAGGPYNEQFF